This TCR beta chain was recorded in a study of cytomegalovirus exposure and HLA in healthy donors. Study-wide results and limits: A later analysis reportedly found fewer N-insertions in an Asian-associated ancestry cluster than the roughly 670-donor mean. The listing of fewer than 200 TCR beta chains classed them as cytomegalovirus-associated.

Germline assignment: CDR1 MGHRA and CDR2 YSYEKL. V dropped 1 base and J dropped 0 bases, with 7 bases sitting between them. The CDR3 has 15 amino acids. All the people who gave samples were healthy bone marrow donors. In nominal health when sampled, donors likely had unrecorded immune exposures nonetheless. With 60 Vbeta and 13 Jbeta primers, the PCR was carried out. Sequencing was performed with immunoSEQ multiplex PCR; in TCRdb, only in-frame clones are kept and a portion is missing. This sample has roughly 60,000 clones, with 65% to 90% found just once. About this clone: Its target is unknown.

This receptor was obtained from a man aged 25-45 years in good health and CMV-seronegative. The sequenced sample consisted of PBMCs. The gene calls are TRBV4-1 and TRBJ2-1; D ambiguous. The chain's CDR3 is CASSQVGSSYNEQFF. CDR3 bases: TGCGCCAGCAGCCAAGTTGGTAGCTCCTACAATGAGCAGTTCTTC.